This TCR beta chain emerged from a study of beta chain features in type 1 diabetes. Of the isolated RNA, all was reverse transcribed, and so the sequenced material was expressed TCRB transcripts. Data came from immunoSEQ multiplex PCR; TCRdb stores just in-frame clones and leaves some out. Of about 620,000 clones in the sample, 15% to 18% are singletons; the top ten hold approximately 0.099%. The CDR3 spans 16 residues. V was shortened by 3 bases and J by 6 bases, with 15 bases between the two germline ends. Germline CDR1 and CDR2: MGHRA and YSYEKL. This clone was observed once. The chain has TRBV4-1 and TRBJ1-6, with a weak D call TRBD1 (6 bases). Sequenced sample: naive CD4+ T cells from blood. The TCR sequence derives from a man aged 18 to 30 in good health. The CDR3 reads CASSHPPGGSNSPLHF. DNA of the CDR3: TGCGCCAGCAGCCATCCCCCCGGGGGCAGTAATTCACCCCTCCACTTT.